This TCR beta chain was sequenced for a study of blood T cell dynamics during melanoma immunotherapy. Details on this clone: Its antigen is as yet unknown.

Study observations and caveats: Disease-control patients' PBMC repertoires became either more clonal or more diverse at W3.

The table came from immunoSEQ multiplex PCR; TCRdb's copy has only in-frame clones and leaves some out. The data contain just under 10,000 clones, approximately 90% of them seen just once; the ten biggest clones take up about 30%. The CDR3 extends over 15 amino acids. CDR1 is MDHEN and CDR2 is SYDVKM in the germline V gene. V dropped 6 bases and J dropped 2; count of bases not matched to a gene: 6. Documented time point: pre-treatment baseline. Disease control meant complete response, partial response or stable disease at 12 weeks. No patient had earlier systemic cancer treatment, concurrent immunosuppressants, or another active cancer.

The chain combines TRBV28 with TRBJ2-7; 11 nucleotides align to TRBD2. The specimen was blood, collected from a patient treated with checkpoint blockade. This clonotype originated in a human donor with melanoma. The CDR3 region has the DNA TGTGCCAGCAGGCAACTAGCGGGAGCGACCTACGAGCAGTACTTC. Translation gives CASRQLAGATYEQYF.